This T cell receptor beta chain was captured in a study of cytomegalovirus exposure and HLA in healthy donors (dated by TCRdb to the late 2010s). With respect to the entire study: The 700 or so repertoires of the first cohort and the roughly 110 validation repertoires were produced on the same platform, according to a later analysis. The study aimed to test whether cataloging public T cell receptors could reveal signatures of past pathogen exposure. Along with the approximately 700-subject first cohort, a separate validation cohort of more than 90 different subjects was used. The study combined high-throughput TCR immunosequencing, statistical association of individual TCRs with disease status, and machine learning to predict cytomegalovirus infection status.

For this chain, trimming is 3 bases at the V end and 4 bases at the J end, and the number of junction bases without a gene match is 5. Including cysteine and phenylalanine, the CDR3 has 14 amino acids. The read is trimmed to its CDR3 DNA, 42 bases read in frame from base 1. From a lookup of the germline V gene, CDR1 and CDR2 are SGDLS and YYNGEE. The paper as a whole reports these results and caveats: The study gave a list of 150 to 200 TCR beta chains associated with cytomegalovirus. A few of the identified cytomegalovirus-associated TCR beta chains were confirmed in vitro to be specific for cytomegalovirus antigens. Cytomegalovirus status was reported to be diagnosed by the classifier with high specificity and sensitivity in both the original and validation cohorts. A later analysis had no HLA typing for the validation cohort, so co-occurrence there was scored across all 110 or so repertoires. It was suggested by the authors that the approach could potentially be generalized to other disease states and immunological phenotypes. Of the cluster scores, 90% to 95% were above 0 in a later analysis, which found that TCRs clustered in the first cohort also tended to co-occur in the 95 to 150 validation repertoires. Across donors, most TCR sequences were observed very rarely, whereas some public TCRs were present in many individuals.

In its sample, this clone was seen once. The antigen this receptor binds is unknown. It has no much larger one-base neighbor in the sample; base qualities were not kept. Separate from the roughly 650-subject first cohort, the validation cohort of around 130 subjects was the group to which the donors belonged. Library construction relied on the immunoSEQ multiplex PCR assay. As for how the authors treated the data: A statistical classification framework was built for diagnosing cytomegalovirus status from the catalog of TCR beta chain sequences. Drawn from immuneACCESS, this table holds only the in-frame rearrangements with V and J called that TCRdb kept. Clones are partly lost; checked studies trace under half to an unresolved V gene and leave the rest unexplained. For V, J and clone size, that table is used; D and trimming come from the DNA. The sample table records tens of thousands of clones; about 97% of these occur just once. Of the sample, roughly 1.6% falls within the top ten clones.

Sample: PBMCs. The receptor's source is a woman aged 18-30 years in good health and CMV-seropositive. The sequence is built from TRBV9 and TRBJ2-5; TRBD1 aligns with 8 central bases. Read as DNA, the sequence is TGTGCCAGCAGCGGTGGGACAGGAATAGAGACCCAGTACTTC. Translation gives CASSGGTGIETQYF.